These 14 T cell receptor beta chains were all obtained from the same sample, sequenced in a study of shared clonotypes between healthy human individuals. Repertoires were generated with immunoSEQ multiplex PCR, while TCRdb's copy carries only in-frame clones and drops some. The sample holds more than 2 million clones; approximately 96% are singletons and the top ten take 0.1% to 0.15%. Input material: naive CD4+ T cells sorted from blood. Described subset: CD45RA+ positively selected. These receptors originate from a man younger than 35 in good health.

This chain links TRBV30 with TRBJ1-6; the D is unclear. The CDR3 extends over 16 amino acids. V was pared by 0 bases and J by 4 bases, with 13 bases between. CDR1 GTSNPN and CDR2 SVGIG come from the germline V gene (reference sequence). CDR3 bases: TGTGCCTGGAGTGTACTGGGGAGGGAGTATAATTCACCCCTCCACTTT. Translation: CAWSVLGREYNSPLHF.

The chain links TRBV10-2 to TRBJ1-5; tentatively, D is TRBD1 (5 bases). The V gene lost 2 bases and the J gene lost 0 bases, with 8 bases spanning the gap. Germline-derived CDR1 and CDR2 are WSHSY and SAAADI. There are 15 residues in the CDR3. The CDR3 bases are TGCGCCAGCAGTGAGGGGGGTTATAGCAATCAGCCCCAGCATTTT. Protein: CASSEGGYSNQPQHF.

The V call is TRBV9, the J call TRBJ1-2, with D perhaps TRBD1 (5 bases). Germline V lookup: CDR1 SGDLS, CDR2 YYNGEE. The CDR3 contains 18 residues. V dropped 0 bases and J dropped 4 bases, with 22 bases sitting between them. The CDR3 is CASSVAQGFSAPPYGYTF. The DNA of the CDR3 is TGTGCCAGCAGCGTAGCTCAGGGTTTTAGTGCTCCTCCCTATGGCTACACCTTC. Filled out from reference TRBV9 and TRBJ1-2, the complete variable domain reads DSGVTQTPKHLITATGQRVTLRCSPRSGDLSVYWYQQSLDQGLQFLIQYYNGEERAKGNILERFSAQQFPDLHSELNLSSLELGDSALYFCASSVAQGFSAPPYGYTFGSGTRLTVV.

DNA for the CDR3: TGTGCCAGCAGCTTTGCAGCGGGAGGAGAGACCCAGTACTTC. Residues: CASSFAAGGETQYF. V and J are TRBV11-2 and TRBJ2-5, with TRBD2 matching 9 bases. Germline assignment: CDR1 SGHAT and CDR2 FQNNGV. There are 14 residues in the CDR3. V dropped 3 bases and J dropped 4; count of bases not matched to a gene: 3.

The J gene is TRBJ2-1, the V gene TRBV14; TRBD1 might be the D (6 bases). The germline gives CDR1 SGHDN, CDR2 FVKESK. V was shortened by 5 bases and J by 5 bases, with 10 bases between the two germline ends. The CDR3 covers 13 residues. The CDR3 spells CASSFGQNNEQFF. CDR3 nucleotides: TGTGCCAGCAGCTTCGGACAGAACAATGAGCAGTTCTTC.

Notes on this clone: The sample holds other DNA sequences that translate to the same CDR3. The J gene is TRBJ1-1, the V gene TRBV18, with D possibly TRBD1 on 5 matching bases. The CDR3 spans 15 residues. Germline V CDR1 and CDR2: KGHSH, LQKENI. The V and J ends lost 0 bases and 0 bases respectively, with 8 bases between them. The CDR3, as DNA: TGTGCCAGCTCACCACCGGGGGGGATGAACACTGAAGCTTTCTTT. Protein: CASSPPGGMNTEAFF. Combining the CDR3 with reference TRBV18 and TRBJ1-1 gives the whole variable domain NAGVMQNPRHLVRRRGQEARLRCSPMKGHSHVYWYRQLPEEGLKFMVYLQKENIIDESGMPKERFSAEFPKEGPSILRIQQVVRGDSAAYFCASSPPGGMNTEAFFGQGTRLTVV.

The rearrangement joins TRBV28 to TRBJ2-2; D gene uncertain. Germline values: CDR1 MDHEN, CDR2 SYDVKM. This CDR3 is 11 amino acids long. V was pared by 3 bases and J by 8 bases, with 4 bases between. DNA for the CDR3: TGTGCCAGCAGTTTCAGGGGGGAGCTGTTTTTT. Translated, it gives CASSFRGELFF.

The chain couples TRBV11-2 to TRBJ2-3, with a weak D call TRBD1 (6 bases). Germline CDR1 reads SGHAT; CDR2 reads FQNNGV. The germline V and J ends were trimmed by 9 bases and 2 bases, with 12 bases remaining between them. The CDR3 covers 13 residues. The CDR3, as DNA: TGTGCCAGTCGGGACACCAACACAGATACGCAGTATTTT. Amino acid sequence: CASRDTNTDTQYF.

The chain is built from TRBV7-2 and TRBJ1-5; D gene uncertain. Germline V gene sequence: CDR1 SGHTA, CDR2 FQGNSA. This CDR3 contains 14 residues. V lost 1 base and J lost 3, with 7 bases in between. The CDR3 DNA reads as TGTGCCAGCAGCTTAGGACACTTCAATCAGCCCCAGCATTTT. Translated: CASSLGHFNQPQHF.

The rearrangement joins TRBV30 to TRBJ2-7; either TRBD1 or TRBD2 may supply D (5 bases each). Trimming cost V 2 bases and J 5 bases, with 10 bases left between them. There are 12 residues in the CDR3. Germline-derived CDR1 and CDR2 are GTSNPN and SVGIG (reference sequence). CDR3 region: CAWSLSGHEQYF. The DNA for the CDR3 is TGTGCCTGGAGTCTATCGGGGCACGAGCAGTACTTC. The full variable domain, rest sourced from reference TRBV30 and TRBJ2-7, is SQTIHQWPATLVQPVGSPLSLECTVEGTSNPNLYWYRQAAGRGLQLLFYSVGIGQISSEVPQNLSASRPQDRQFILSSKKLLLSDSGFYLCAWSLSGHEQYFGPGTRLTVT.

The chain combines TRBV7-2 with TRBJ2-7, with 7 bases identical to TRBD1. CDR1 and CDR2 (germline): SGHTA, FQGNSA. Trimming took 2 bases from V and 1 from J; bases not matched to a gene: 2. The CDR3 extends over 14 amino acids. The CDR3 sequence is CASSLWDSSYEQYF. Written as DNA, the CDR3 is TGTGCCAGCAGCTTATGGGACAGTTCCTACGAGCAGTACTTC.

J is TRBJ2-3 and V is TRBV5-1; 7 bases line up with TRBD2. The CDR3 is 16 residues long. Germline CDR1 and CDR2: SGHRS and YFSETQ. Trimming took 5 bases from V and 0 from J; bases not matched to a gene: 9. The CDR3 DNA reads as TGCGCCAGCAGGGGGCTAGCGGAGACTAGCACAGATACGCAGTATTTT. Its translation is CASRGLAETSTDTQYF.

The chain couples TRBV7-9 to TRBJ2-6; 7 nucleotides match TRBD1. V trimming: 10 bases; J trimming: 0 bases; junction bases outside the gene matches: 18. This CDR3 spans 19 amino acids. The germline V gene encodes CDR1 SEHNR and CDR2 FQNEAQ (reference sequence). The CDR3 is CATTSPPDRTPSGANVLTF. In DNA, the CDR3 is TGTGCCACCACATCGCCCCCGGACAGGACCCCCTCTGGGGCCAACGTCCTGACTTTC.

This sequence joins TRBV4-1 and TRBJ2-2; the match to TRBD2 covers 8 bases. Germline CDR1 is MGHRA and CDR2 is YSYEKL. The CDR3 length is 18 residues. J was trimmed by 5 bases and V by 1 base; bases with no gene match: 12. DNA for the CDR3: TGCGCCAGCAGCCAAGGGGAATATTTAGCGGGAAGAACCGGGGAGCTGTTTTTT. It encodes CASSQGEYLAGRTGELFF.